This TCR beta chain was sequenced for a study of T cells in Graves' hyperthyroidism and ophthalmopathy. Background on the study: Initial diagnosis, before any treatment, was when peripheral blood was collected.

The V end lost 7 bases, the J end lost 2 bases, and 23 bases lay between the germline ends. This CDR3 comprises 18 residues. Germline loops: CDR1 LNHDA, CDR2 SQIVND (reference sequence). Study-level points and caveats: A 13 V-J signature model discriminated ophthalmopathy versus stable hyperthyroidism.

Amplified regions were TCR beta CDR3 sequences from RNA transcripts. A set of HTBI primers served as the primers for a first-round RT-PCR of the TCR CDR3. TCRdb processed the multiplex PCR reads anew with MiXCR; each CDR3 protein has one entry. Here the sample spans some 490,000 distinct CDR3 sequences, about 16% being singletons. Points on this clonotype: Its target is unknown.

The TCR comes from a woman aged 25 to 39 with Graves' ophthalmopathy. The specimen was blood. The chain joins TRBV19 to TRBJ1-4; D may be TRBD1 (6 bases). DNA of the CDR3: TGTGCCAGTATGAACTCGACAGGAGGGAAAGGGACTAATGAAAAACTGTTTTTT. This sequence encodes CASMNSTGGKGTNEKLFF.